The 12 T cell receptor beta chains given below trace back to one sample, sequenced in a study of identical twins. MiXCR was run by TCRdb on the 5' RACE reads, yielding one entry per CDR3 protein. This sample has some 660,000 distinct CDR3 sequences, with 8.6% found just once. These records were also assigned to another study, of yellow fever vaccine responses in identical twins.

Sequencing input: PBMCs. These receptors were obtained from a woman aged 18 to 35 in good health.

This clonotype was seen ten or more times. This chain links TRBV3-1 with TRBJ2-2, with 10 bases lining up with TRBD1. The V segment lost 4 bases and the J segment 7 bases; nucleotides outside the gene matches: 6. The CDR3 has 15 amino acids. Germline CDR1 and CDR2: LGHDT and YNNKEL (reference sequence). The CDR3 reads CASSLRTGGSGELFF. In DNA form, the CDR3 reads TGTGCCAGCAGCCTCCGGACAGGGGGAAGCGGGGAGCTGTTTTTT. Full variable domain (missing parts from reference TRBV3-1 and TRBJ2-2): DTAVSQTPKYLVTQMGNDKSIKCEQNLGHDTMYWYKQDSKKFLKIMFSYNNKELIINETVPNRFSPKSPDKAHLNLHINSLELGDSAVYFCASSLRTGGSGELFFGEGSRLTVL.

Only a few counts were recorded for this clonotype. V gene TRBV6-1 combines with J gene TRBJ2-3, with TRBD2 matching 12 bases. Germline CDR1 and CDR2: MNHNS and SASEGT. Trimming at V came to 6 bases and at J to 2 bases, leaving 3 bases not matched to a gene. This CDR3 has 15 amino acids. The DNA of the CDR3 is TGTGCCAGCAGACGACTAGCGGGAGACACAGATACGCAGTATTTT. It is translated as CASRRLAGDTDTQYF.

The V call is TRBV6-1, the J call TRBJ2-2; tentatively, D is TRBD2 (6 bases). Germline lookup yields CDR1 MNHNS and CDR2 SASEGT. V was shortened by 7 bases and J by 3 bases, with 12 bases between the two germline ends. CDR3 length: 14 residues. The chain's CDR3 is CASTPGADTGELFF. The CDR3 bases are TGTGCCAGCACCCCGGGAGCGGACACCGGGGAGCTGTTTTTT.

This chain joins TRBV24-1 and TRBJ1-1, with D hard to call. This CDR3 spans 14 amino acids. V dropped 5 bases and J dropped 1 base, with 10 bases sitting between them. Germline CDR1 and CDR2: KGHDR and SFDVKD. CDR3 loop: CATSAGGPNTEAFF. The CDR3 DNA is TGTGCCACCAGTGCGGGAGGGCCGAACACTGAAGCTTTCTTT.

This clonotype occurred many times. The chain uses TRBV29-1 and TRBJ2-1, with TRBD1 identical over 8 bases. The CDR3 loop spans 18 amino acids. Germline CDR1 is SQVTM and CDR2 is ANQGSEA. V was clipped by 0 bases and J by 3 bases; unmatched bases: 13. The CDR3 loop is CSVEEVSMDRENYNEQFF. As DNA, the CDR3 is TGCAGCGTTGAAGAAGTCTCGATGGACAGGGAAAACTACAATGAGCAGTTCTTC.

This clonotype was seen ten or more times. This chain links TRBV5-1 with TRBJ2-1; D gene unclear. The germline V gene has CDR1 SGHRS and CDR2 YFSETQ. Between the trimmed V and J ends, which lost 0 bases and 0 bases, there was a span of 13 bases. The length of the CDR3 is 17 residues. The CDR3 loop is CASSLGTDVSSYNEQFF. The CDR3 DNA follows: TGCGCCAGCAGCTTGGGCACGGACGTGAGCTCCTACAATGAGCAGTTCTTC.

The rearrangement uses TRBV15 and TRBJ1-1, with a weak D call TRBD1 (5 bases). The germline V and J ends were trimmed by 5 bases and 0 bases, with 10 bases remaining between them. This CDR3 spans 14 amino acids. Germline values: CDR1 LNHNV, CDR2 YYDKDF (reference sequence). The CDR3 region is CATSGDGLNTEAFF. As DNA, the CDR3 is TGTGCCACCAGCGGGGACGGACTGAACACTGAAGCTTTCTTT. The variable domain in full, completed from reference TRBV15 and TRBJ1-1, reads DAMVIQNPRYQVTQFGKPVTLSCSQTLNHNVMYWYQQKSSQAPKLLFHYYDKDFNNEADTPDNFQSRRPNTSFCFLDIRSPGLGDTAMYLCATSGDGLNTEAFFGQGTRLTVV.

This clonotype was observed at least ten times. The chain is built from TRBV2 and TRBJ2-3; 9 bases align to TRBD2. This CDR3 is 15 amino acids long. V gave up 6 bases and J gave up 0 bases; unmatched junction bases: 4. Germline V gives CDR1 SNHLY, CDR2 FYNNEI. CDR3 amino acids: CASRGLATSTDTQYF. CDR3 in DNA: TGTGCCAGCAGAGGACTAGCGACAAGCACAGATACGCAGTATTTT.

This clonotype has only a few counts. The chain joins TRBV12-3 or TRBV12-4 to TRBJ2-7; 10 nucleotides match TRBD1. This CDR3 region has 15 residues. Trimming removed 0 bases from V and 7 bases from J; junction bases left unmatched: 6. CDR3 DNA: TGTGCCAGCAGTTTAGCGGGACAGGGGTTTAGGGAGCAGTACTTC. This codes for CASSLAGQGFREQYF.

This clonotype was found a few times. This chain connects TRBV4-3 to TRBJ2-3; D not certain. Germline V gene sequence: CDR1 LGHNA, CDR2 YSLEER. This CDR3 spans 15 amino acids. The germline V and J ends were trimmed by 0 bases and 2 bases, with 9 bases remaining between them. This CDR3 is CASSQDARNTDTQYF. In DNA form, the CDR3 reads TGCGCCAGCAGCCAAGACGCGCGGAACACAGATACGCAGTATTTT.

CDR3 sequence: CATSRVWAENTEAFF. The DNA for the CDR3 is TGTGCCACCAGCAGAGTCTGGGCGGAGAACACTGAAGCTTTCTTT. The chain couples TRBV15 to TRBJ1-1; D is uncertain. The germline V gene has CDR1 LNHNV and CDR2 YYDKDF (reference sequence). This CDR3 contains 15 residues. V was shortened by 1 base and J by 1 base, with 10 bases between the two germline ends.

The chain recombines TRBV20-1 with TRBJ2-5, with 10 bases aligning to TRBD2. The length of the CDR3 is 14 residues. Germline assignment: CDR1 DFQATT and CDR2 SNEGSKA (reference sequence). CDR3 sequence (DNA): TGCAGCTCCCCCGGTGATAGCGGGGGGGAGACCCAGTACTTC. Encoded protein: CSSPGDSGGETQYF.